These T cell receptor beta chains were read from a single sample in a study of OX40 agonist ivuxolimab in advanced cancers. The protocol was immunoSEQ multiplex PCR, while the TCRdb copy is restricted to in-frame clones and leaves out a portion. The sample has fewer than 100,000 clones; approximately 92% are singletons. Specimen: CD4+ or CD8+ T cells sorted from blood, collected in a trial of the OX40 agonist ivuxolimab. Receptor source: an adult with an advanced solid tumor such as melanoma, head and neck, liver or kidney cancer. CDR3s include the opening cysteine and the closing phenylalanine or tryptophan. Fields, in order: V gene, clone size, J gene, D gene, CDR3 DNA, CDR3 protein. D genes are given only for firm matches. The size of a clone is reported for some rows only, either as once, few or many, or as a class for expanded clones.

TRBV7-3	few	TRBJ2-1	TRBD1	TGTGCCAGCAGCTTAACACAGGGGTTGCAGTTCTTC	CASSLTQGLQFF
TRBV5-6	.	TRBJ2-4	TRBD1	TGTGCCAGCTCACCCAGGGGGCGGAACATTCAGTACTTC	CASSPRGRNIQYF
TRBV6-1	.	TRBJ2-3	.	TGTGCCAGCAGTGAGGGGTCTGCTAGCACAGATACGCAGTATTTT	CASSEGSASTDTQYF
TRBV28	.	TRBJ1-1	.	TGTGCCAGCAGTTTAGGGGGATTCTCTGAAGCTTTCTTT	CASSLGGFSEAFF
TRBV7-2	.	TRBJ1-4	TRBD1	TGTGCCAGCAGCCTCTCCATAGACAGGGGATGGGAAAAACTGTTTTTT	CASSLSIDRGWEKLFF
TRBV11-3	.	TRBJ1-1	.	TGTGCCAGCAGCTTCGGGAGGGGGGACACTGAAGCTTTCTTT	CASSFGRGDTEAFF
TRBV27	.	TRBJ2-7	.	TGTGCCAGCAGTACGGAGACGGGTCTTGAGCAGTACTTC	CASSTETGLEQYF
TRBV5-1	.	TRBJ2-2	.	TGCGCCAGCAGCTTGGAAGGGGTGTATTCGAACACCGGGGAGCTGTTTTTT	CASSLEGVYSNTGELFF
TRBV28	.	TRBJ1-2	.	TGTGCCAGCAGTTTAGGATTCGATGGCTACACCTTC	CASSLGFDGYTF
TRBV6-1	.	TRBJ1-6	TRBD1	TGTGCCAGCAGGGAGGGGGCTGGGGCTTCACCCCTCCACTTT	CASREGAGASPLHF
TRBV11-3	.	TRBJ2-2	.	TGTGCCAGCAGCTTAGCCCCGGGGTGGGAGCTGTTTTTT	CASSLAPGWELFF
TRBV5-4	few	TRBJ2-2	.	TGTGCCAGCAGCTTGATGTTGGGTTCCGGGGAGCTGTTTTTT	CASSLMLGSGELFF
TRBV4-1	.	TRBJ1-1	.	TGCGCCAGCAGCCACCCGGGGGGAAAGCACACTGAAGCTTTCTTT	CASSHPGGKHTEAFF
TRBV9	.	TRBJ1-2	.	TGTGCCAGCAGCCCTCCACGAGTTGGGGCGTATGGCTACACCTTC	CASSPPRVGAYGYTF
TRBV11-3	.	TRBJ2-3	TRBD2	TGTGCCAGCAGCTTGGGACTAGCGGCTAGCACAGATACGCAGTATTTT	CASSLGLAASTDTQYF
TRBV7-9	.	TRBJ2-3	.	TGTGCCAGCCGGACACAGACCACAGATACGCAGTATTTT	CASRTQTTDTQYF
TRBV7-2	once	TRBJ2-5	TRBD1	TGTGCCAGCAGCCCCGGACAGGGGGATGCTAGGTGGGAGACCCAGTACTTC	CASSPGQGDARWETQYF
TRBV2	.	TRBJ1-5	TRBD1	TGTGCCAGCAGGTTACAGGGGAATCAGCCCCAGCATTTT	CASRLQGNQPQHF
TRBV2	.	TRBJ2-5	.	TGTGCCAGCAGTGAAGGGGCCCTCGCCGGGCTGGAGACCCAGTACTTC	CASSEGALAGLETQYF
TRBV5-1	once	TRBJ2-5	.	TGCGCCAGCAGCGTGGGGAGGGGGGACACACAAGAGACCCAGTACTTC	CASSVGRGDTQETQYF
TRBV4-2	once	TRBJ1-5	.	TGTGCCAGCAGCCAAGAGGCCGGGAATCAGCCCCAGCATTTT	CASSQEAGNQPQHF
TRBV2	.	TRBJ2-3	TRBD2	TGTGCCAGCACTTCCCAACTAGCGGGAGTAGATACGCAGTATTTT	CASTSQLAGVDTQYF
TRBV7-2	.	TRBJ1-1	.	TGTGCCAGCAGCCAACAAGTGAACACTGAAGCTTTCTTT	CASSQQVNTEAFF
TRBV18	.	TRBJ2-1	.	TGTGCCAGCTCACCAGACTTACCGGCCAACGGCAATGAGCAGTTCTTC	CASSPDLPANGNEQFF